The clone carrying this TCR beta chain was observed a handful of times. Its cognate antigen is unknown. A much larger clone lies a single base off, so this may be a read error. This sample is part of a study of molecular identifiers for immune sequencing clone quantification. The wider study: RNA, taken in replicates from approximately 20,000 or 100,000 naive CD8 cells, was split five ways, with four sequenced.

The CDR3 is 15 amino acids. Germline V CDR1 and CDR2: SQVTM, ANQGSEA. General study points: Effector cells kept over 97% of their molecules in clones above 20 RNA copies, while naive cells kept under 1% there.

The authors built bulk TCR libraries by previously described methods with listed TCR primers. Via MiXCR, TCRdb re-called the PCR reads, giving one row per CDR3 protein. The table includes approximately 320,000 distinct CDR3 sequences, roughly 24% detected once. The specimen was naive CD8+ T cells from blood, with Jurkat cell RNA spiked in. Subset in this sample: FACS-sorted CD8+CD4-CCR7+CD45RA+ naive T cells. The clonotype was recovered from a human donor in good health. Some libraries in this study had Jurkat cell RNA spiked in. The chain employs TRBV29-1 and TRBJ1-1; D gene unclear. The CDR3 DNA sequence: TGCAGCGTCCTTACGACCACCACAGAGAACACTGAAGCTCTCTTT. This encodes CSVLTTTTENTEALF.